This paragraph covers one T cell receptor beta chain sequence. These data originate in a study of CD8 T cells in ankylosing spondylitis. A single record per CDR3 protein comes from TCRdb applying MiXCR to the 5' RACE reads. The sample yields about 110,000 distinct CDR3 sequences, less than 25% seen once. The length of the CDR3 is 12 residues. The V gene lost 7 bases and the J gene lost 4 bases, with 9 bases spanning the gap. CDR1 and CDR2 (germline): KGHDR, SFDVKD. The sequenced sample was synovial fluid, either unsorted or a sorted T cell fraction (not recorded which). J is TRBJ2-5 and V is TRBV24-1; the D call may be TRBD1 or TRBD2 (7 bases each). The receptor was isolated from a male donor with ankylosing spondylitis. CDR3: CATSRGGETQYF. The CDR3 DNA reads as TGTGCCACCAGCAGGGGGGGAGAGACCCAGTACTTC.